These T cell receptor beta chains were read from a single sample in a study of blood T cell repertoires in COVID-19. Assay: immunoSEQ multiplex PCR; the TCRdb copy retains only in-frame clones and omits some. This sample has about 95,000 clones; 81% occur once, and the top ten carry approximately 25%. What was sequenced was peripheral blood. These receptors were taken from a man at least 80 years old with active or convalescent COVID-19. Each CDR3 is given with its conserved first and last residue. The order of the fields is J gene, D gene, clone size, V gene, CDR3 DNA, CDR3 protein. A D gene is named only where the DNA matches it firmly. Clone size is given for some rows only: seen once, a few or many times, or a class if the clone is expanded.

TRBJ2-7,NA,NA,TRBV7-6,TGTGCCAGCAGCCCCGTCCCAGGAGGGTCCTACGAGCAGTACTTC,CASSPVPGGSYEQYF
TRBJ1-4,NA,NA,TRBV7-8,TGTGCCAGCAGCTTAGTTAGGGGTGGTGAAAAACTGTTTTTT,CASSLVRGGEKLFF
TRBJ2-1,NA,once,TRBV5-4,TGTGCCAGCAGCTCTAAGGGGGGGCAGTACAATGAGCAGTTCTTC,CASSSKGGQYNEQFF
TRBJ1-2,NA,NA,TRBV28,TGTGCCAGCAGTTTGGGCCAGCCGAATAGCTACACCTTC,CASSLGQPNSYTF
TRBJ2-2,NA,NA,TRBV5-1,TGCGCCAGCACCGGTAAGGGGTTGAACACCGGGGAGCTGTTTTTT,CASTGKGLNTGELFF
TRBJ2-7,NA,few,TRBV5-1,TGCGCCAGCAGCTTGGCAGGTATCTACGAGCAGTACTTC,CASSLAGIYEQYF
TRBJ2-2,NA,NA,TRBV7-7,TGTGCTAGCAGCCTTCAGGGCGGGGAGCTGTTTTTT,CASSLQGGELFF
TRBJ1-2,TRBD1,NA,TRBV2,TGTGCCAGCAGGACGTCCCAGGGGGGACAGGGGACTTATGGCTACACCTTC,CASRTSQGGQGTYGYTF
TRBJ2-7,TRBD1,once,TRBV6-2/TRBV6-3,TGTGCCAGCAGCCCCAAGGGTGGGGACAGACTACACTACGAGCAGTACTTC,CASSPKGGDRLHYEQYF
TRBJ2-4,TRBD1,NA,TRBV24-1,TGTGCCACCAGTGACCGACCATCCAGGGGGCGGAAAAACATTCAGTACTTC,CATSDRPSRGRKNIQYF
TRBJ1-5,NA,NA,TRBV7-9,TGTGCCAGCAGCCCTACAGGGCTTCAGCCCCAGCATTTT,CASSPTGLQPQHF
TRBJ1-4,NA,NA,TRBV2,TGTGCCAGCAGTGGGGGCAGCCTTGCAACTAATGAAAAACTGTTTTTT,CASSGGSLATNEKLFF
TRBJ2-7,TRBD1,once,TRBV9,TGTGCCAGCAGCTCCGGGACAGGGGGCCTCTACGAGCAGTACTTC,CASSSGTGGLYEQYF
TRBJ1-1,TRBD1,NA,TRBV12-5,TGTGCTAGTGGTTTACCCTCCAACATCGACAGGGGAAAGGCCGAAGCTTTCTTT,CASGLPSNIDRGKAEAFF
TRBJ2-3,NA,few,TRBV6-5,TGTGCCAGCAGTTACTCGGGCAAAAACACAGATACGCAGTATTTT,CASSYSGKNTDTQYF
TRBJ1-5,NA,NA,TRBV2,TGTGCCAGCAGTGAGGAGGGCAGGACCCAGCATTTT,CASSEEGRTQHF
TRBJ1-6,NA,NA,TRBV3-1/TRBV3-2,TGTGCCAGCAGCCAAGTTCAGTATAATTCACCCCTCCACTTT,CASSQVQYNSPLHF
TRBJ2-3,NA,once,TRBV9,TGTGCCAGCAGCGTAGCGGGTCAGTCCATTTCTAGCACAGATACGCAGTATTTT,CASSVAGQSISSTDTQYF
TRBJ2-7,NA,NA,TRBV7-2,TGTGCCAGCAGCTTAGAAATAAGCCACGAGCAGTACTTC,CASSLEISHEQYF
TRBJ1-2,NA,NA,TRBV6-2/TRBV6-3,TGTGCCAGCAGCCTAGACACCAACTATGGCTACACCTTC,CASSLDTNYGYTF
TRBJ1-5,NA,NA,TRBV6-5,TGTGCCAGCAGATATGGGGCGGAGCAGCCCCAGCATTTT,CASRYGAEQPQHF
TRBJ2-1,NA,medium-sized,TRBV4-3,TGCGCCAGCAGCCAAGAGAGCCTGACTAGGGAAAATGAGCAGTTCTTC,CASSQESLTRENEQFF
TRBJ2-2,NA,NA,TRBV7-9,TGTGCCAGCAGCTTAGTCGGGGCCGGGGAGCTGTTTTTT,CASSLVGAGELFF
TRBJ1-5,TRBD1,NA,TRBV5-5,TGTGCCAGCAGCTGGGGGACAGGAACTAATCAGCCCCAGCATTTT,CASSWGTGTNQPQHF
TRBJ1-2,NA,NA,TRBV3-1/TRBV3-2,TGTGCCAGCAGCCAAGATTTGGGGGCATGGGGCTACACCTTC,CASSQDLGAWGYTF
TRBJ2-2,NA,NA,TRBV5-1,TGCGCCTCAAAGGCCGGGACACCTAACACCGGGGAGCTGTTTTTT,CASKAGTPNTGELFF
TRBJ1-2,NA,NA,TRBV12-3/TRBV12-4,TGTGCCAGCACCCTGGGCAGCGGGGCTGGCTACACCTTC,CASTLGSGAGYTF
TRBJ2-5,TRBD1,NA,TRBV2,TGTGCCAGCAGGACAGGGTTGGAGACCCAGTACTTC,CASRTGLETQYF
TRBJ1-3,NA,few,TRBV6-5,TGTGCCAGCCGGTTCGAGGAGTTCTCTGGAAACACCATATATTTT,CASRFEEFSGNTIYF
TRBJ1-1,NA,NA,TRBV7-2,TGTGCCAGCAGCCCCCGAGCTGAAGCTTTCTTT,CASSPRAEAFF
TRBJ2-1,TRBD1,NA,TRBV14,TGTGCCAGCAGCCCAGTCCCGGGACAGTACGGGACCCGCTACAATGAGCAGTTCTTC,CASSPVPGQYGTRYNEQFF
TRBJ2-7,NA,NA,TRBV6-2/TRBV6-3,TGTGCCAGCAGCCCCCGGCGGGGCGCCTACGAGCAGTACTTC,CASSPRRGAYEQYF
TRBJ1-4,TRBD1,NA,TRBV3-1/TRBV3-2,TGTGCCAGCAGCCCGACAGGGGGCGCGATTACTAATGAAAAACTGTTTTTT,CASSPTGGAITNEKLFF
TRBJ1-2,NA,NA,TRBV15,TGTGCCACCAGCAGAGAACGCGGGGGTATTGTTGGCTACACCTTC,CATSRERGGIVGYTF
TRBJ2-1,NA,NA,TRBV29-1,TGCAGCGCCACTGTGGGGGGTACCGGGAATGAGCAGTTCTTC,CSATVGGTGNEQFF
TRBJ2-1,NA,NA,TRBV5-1,TGCGCCAGCAGCTTGGTCCGGAGAAGCTCCTACAATGAGCAGTTCTTC,CASSLVRRSSYNEQFF
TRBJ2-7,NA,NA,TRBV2,TGTGCCAGCAGTGTAGGAGGGAACTACGAGCAGTACTTC,CASSVGGNYEQYF
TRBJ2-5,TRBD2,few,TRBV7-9,TGTGCCAGCAGCGCGCTCTGGGGACTAGTCCAAGAGACCCAGTACTTC,CASSALWGLVQETQYF
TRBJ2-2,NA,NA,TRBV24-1,TGTGCCACCAGTGACGGGACTCGTGGGTACACCGGGGAGCTGTTTTTT,CATSDGTRGYTGELFF
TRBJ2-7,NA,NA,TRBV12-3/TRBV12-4,TGTGCCAGCAGTGTACTATACGAGCAGTACTTC,CASSVLYEQYF
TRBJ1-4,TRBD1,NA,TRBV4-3,TGCGCCAGCAGCCCGACAGGGATTGGGGGTGAAAAACTGTTTTTT,CASSPTGIGGEKLFF
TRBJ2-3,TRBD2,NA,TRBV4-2,TGTGCCAGCAGCCAAGTCCTAGCGGGGCCCACAGATACGCAGTATTTT,CASSQVLAGPTDTQYF
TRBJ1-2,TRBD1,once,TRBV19,TGTGCCAGTAGTAGGGACAGGGGGATCCCCTATGGCTACACCTTC,CASSRDRGIPYGYTF
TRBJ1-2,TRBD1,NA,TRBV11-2,TGTGCCAGCAGCTTAGTAGGGACAGGGATAAATGGCTACACCTTC,CASSLVGTGINGYTF
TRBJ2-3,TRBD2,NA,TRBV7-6,TGTGCCAGCAGCTTAGATGGCGGGGGGGGTACAGATACGCAGTATTTT,CASSLDGGGGTDTQYF
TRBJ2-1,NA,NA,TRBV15,TGTGCCACCAGTGAGACTAGGGATGCCTATGAGCAGTTCTTC,CATSETRDAYEQFF
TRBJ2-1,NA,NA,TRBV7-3,TGTGCCAGCAGCCTGGACAGTAGCTCCTACAATGAGCAGTTCTTC,CASSLDSSSYNEQFF
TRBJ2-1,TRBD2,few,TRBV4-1,TGCGCCAGCAGCCAAAACACACGACTAGCGGGGCGCTACAATGAGCAGTTCTTC,CASSQNTRLAGRYNEQFF
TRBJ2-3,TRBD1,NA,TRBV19,TGTGCCAGTAGTCGGGACAGGGAGGGCACAGATACGCAGTATTTT,CASSRDREGTDTQYF
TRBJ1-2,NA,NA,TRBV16,TGTGCCAGCAGCCAATGGGCCAGGGACTATGGCTACACCTTC,CASSQWARDYGYTF
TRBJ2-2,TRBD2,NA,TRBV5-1,TGCGCCAGCAGCTTGCCTAGCGGGGGGTCCAGCGGGGAGCTGTTTTTT,CASSLPSGGSSGELFF
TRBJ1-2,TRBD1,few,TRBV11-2,TGTGCCAGCAGCCGGGACAGGGGGAATTATGGCTACACCTTC,CASSRDRGNYGYTF